Listed here are 29 T cell receptor beta chains from one sample, sequenced in a study of blood T cell repertoires in COVID-19. Sequencing used immunoSEQ multiplex PCR; TCRdb keeps in-frame clones, though not all of them. The sample contains about 40,000 clones, roughly 80% of which appear only once. The sequencing sample was made of peripheral blood. The receptors derive from a man aged 80 or over with active or convalescent COVID-19.

This chain links TRBV5-1 with TRBJ2-7, with D perhaps matching TRBD1 (5 bases). The CDR3 is made up of 14 amino acids. The V gene's germline CDR1 is SGHRS and CDR2 YFSETQ. With 4 bases removed from V and 1 base from J, the gap between germline ends came to 12 bases. CDR3 nucleotide sequence: TGCGCCAGCAGCCCCCAGGGCAAATCCTACGAGCAGTACTTC. Its protein product is CASSPQGKSYEQYF.

This clone was recorded only once. V gene TRBV27 combines with J gene TRBJ1-2; TRBD1 matches at 9 bases. The CDR3 loop spans 13 amino acids. The trim removed 5 bases at V and 7 bases at J, leaving 5 bases unmatched. Germline V CDR1 and CDR2: MNHEY, SMNVEV (reference sequence). The CDR3 here is CASSRDRVFGYTF. CDR3 nucleotides: TGTGCCAGCAGTCGGGACAGGGTCTTTGGCTACACCTTC.

The chain combines TRBV29-1 with TRBJ1-4; 12 nucleotides agree with TRBD1. CDR1 is SQVTM and CDR2 is ANQGSEA in the germline V gene. The CDR3 covers 16 residues. V dropped 6 bases and J dropped 5; count of bases not matched to a gene: 10. CDR3 nucleotides: TGCAGCGTCGCCGGGACAGGGGGCGGCAGAAATGAAAAACTGTTTTTT. Translation: CSVAGTGGGRNEKLFF.

This clone was seen only once. V usage is TRBV19 and J usage is TRBJ2-1; a possible D gene is TRBD2 (6 bases). The germline V gene encodes CDR1 LNHDA and CDR2 SQIVND (reference sequence). The V gene lost 5 bases and the J gene lost 0 bases, with 14 bases spanning the gap. This CDR3 spans 16 amino acids. The CDR3 coding sequence is TGTGCCAGTAGTCCTCATCAGGGAGGCTCCTACAATGAGCAGTTCTTC. Translation: CASSPHQGGSYNEQFF.

The DNA for the CDR3 is TGTGCCAGCAGTCTCCCCCCGACAGGGGGCAATGGGAAAGCTTTCTTT. This sequence encodes CASSLPPTGGNGKAFF. The V gene is TRBV27, the J gene TRBJ1-1; 10 positions agree with TRBD1. V dropped 5 bases and J dropped 9; count of bases not matched to a gene: 15. Germline loops: CDR1 MNHEY, CDR2 SMNVEV (reference sequence). This CDR3 contains 16 residues.

This rearrangement joins TRBV24-1 to TRBJ2-5; D gene ambiguous. Germline assignment: CDR1 KGHDR and CDR2 SFDVKD. The CDR3 is made up of 13 amino acids. V lost 2 bases and J lost 2, with 5 bases in between. The CDR3 protein is CATSDSHQETQYF. The CDR3 nucleotides are TGTGCCACCAGTGATTCCCATCAAGAGACCCAGTACTTC.

This rearrangement joins TRBV15 to TRBJ2-3; possible D gene TRBD1, 6 bases. The CDR3 has 17 residues. Per germline, CDR1 LNHNV and CDR2 YYDKDF (reference sequence). Trimming shortened V by 3 bases and J by 2 bases, and 18 bases separated the two germline ends. The chain's CDR3 is CATSSVPSGQTTDTQYF. CDR3 nucleotide sequence: TGTGCCACCAGCAGCGTACCGTCAGGACAGACCACAGATACGCAGTATTTT.

Only one count was recorded for this clone. V is TRBV11-2 and J is TRBJ2-1, with 7 bases aligning to TRBD1. Germline V gene sequence: CDR1 SGHAT, CDR2 FQNNGV. V shed 2 bases and J 5 bases; nucleotides not matched to a gene: 6. This CDR3 spans 15 amino acids. The CDR3 DNA reads TGTGCCAGCAGCTTATTCCGGACAGGTCACAATGAGCAGTTCTTC. Translation gives CASSLFRTGHNEQFF.

The rearrangement joins TRBV5-1 to TRBJ1-1; 7 nucleotides match TRBD1. Losses at the gene ends were 2 bases for V and 0 bases for J; bases not matched to a gene: 4. The germline V gene has CDR1 SGHRS and CDR2 YFSETQ. This CDR3 contains 15 residues. The CDR3 coding sequence is TGCGCCAGCAGCTTATCCGGGACAGTGAACACTGAAGCTTTCTTT. This translates into CASSLSGTVNTEAFF. Supplemented by reference TRBV5-1 and TRBJ1-1, the full variable domain reads KAGVTQTPRYLIKTRGQQVTLSCSPISGHRSVSWYQQTPGQGLQFLFEYFSETQRNKGNFPGRFSGRQFSNSRSEMNVSTLELGDSALYLCASSLSGTVNTEAFFGQGTRLTVV.

The V call is TRBV6-5, the J call TRBJ1-2; D might be TRBD1 (5 bases). This CDR3 contains 15 residues. From germline, CDR1 is MNHEY and CDR2 SVGAGI. V gave up 8 bases and J gave up 8 bases, with 24 bases separating them. In nucleotides, the CDR3 is TGTGCCAGCGCTGCAGCGGGCGCGGGGCGGCCCGGCTACACCTTC. Its protein product is CASAAAGAGRPGYTF.

The chain employs TRBV2 and TRBJ2-7; D gene ambiguous. The V gene's germline CDR1 is SNHLY and CDR2 FYNNEI. This CDR3 has 11 residues. The germline V and J ends were trimmed by 9 bases and 11 bases, with 17 bases remaining between them. The CDR3 DNA reads TGTGCCAGTGGCCAGAGCGAGGTGGAGTACTTC. This gives the protein CASGQSEVEYF.

This chain uses TRBV2 with TRBJ1-5, with D maybe TRBD1 (6 bases). The CDR3 consists of 17 residues. Trimming pared 8 bases from V and 1 base from J, leaving 21 bases between. Looked up from germline, CDR1 is SNHLY and CDR2 is FYNNEI. The CDR3 nucleotides are TGTGCCAGCGAGATAAACAGGGTTAGCGTCAGCAATCAGCCCCAGCATTTT. Translated: CASEINRVSVSNQPQHF.

The V gene is TRBV7-6, the J gene TRBJ2-2; perhaps TRBD2 as D (7 bases). The CDR3 covers 13 residues. Germline V gives CDR1 SGHVS, CDR2 FNYEAQ. V lost 8 bases and J 4 bases, leaving 11 bases between the germline ends. The CDR3, as DNA: TGTGCCAGCTCCGGGGGGCCCACCGGGGAGCTGTTTTTT. Residues: CASSGGPTGELFF.

This chain uses TRBV19 with TRBJ2-7, with 11 bases aligning to TRBD1. Per germline, CDR1 LNHDA and CDR2 SQIVND (reference sequence). The CDR3 contains 15 residues. Trimming removed 6 bases from V and 0 bases from J; junction bases left unmatched: 4. CDR3 nucleotides: TGTGCCAGTAGAACCGGGACAGGGGGCTCCTACGAGCAGTACTTC. This gives the protein CASRTGTGGSYEQYF.

The V call is TRBV5-1, the J call TRBJ1-4; the match to TRBD1 covers 7 bases. The germline V gene has CDR1 SGHRS and CDR2 YFSETQ. The junction had 6 bases not matched to a gene; V was cut back by 0 bases and J by 4 bases. The CDR3 contains 16 residues. This CDR3 reads CASSLAGGTDNEKLFF. The CDR3 DNA sequence: TGCGCCAGCAGCTTGGCTGGCGGGACAGATAATGAAAAACTGTTTTTT.

This chain connects TRBV27 to TRBJ1-2, with D uncertain. Trimming stripped 3 bases from V and 6 bases from J, with 11 bases between. This CDR3 region has 13 residues. Germline V gene sequence: CDR1 MNHEY, CDR2 SMNVEV (reference sequence). The DNA of the CDR3 is TGTGCCAGCAGTTTTCGATACCTAGATGGCTACACCTTC. This gives the protein CASSFRYLDGYTF.

V and J are TRBV6-5 and TRBJ1-6; 8 nucleotides match TRBD1. CDR3 length: 13 amino acids. Germline values: CDR1 MNHEY, CDR2 SVGAGI. The J segment lost 10 bases and the V segment lost 6 bases, leaving 5 bases of the junction unmatched. The CDR3 here is CASSNRGISPLHF. For the CDR3, the DNA is TGTGCCAGCAGCAACAGGGGGATCTCACCCCTCCACTTT.

V gene TRBV4-3 combines with J gene TRBJ1-3, with D uncertain. This CDR3 contains 15 residues. The germline V gene encodes CDR1 LGHNA and CDR2 YSLEER. The ends were cut back, 0 bases at V and 4 bases at J, with 10 bases in the middle. This CDR3 reads CASSQDHFPGNTIYF. The DNA for the CDR3 is TGCGCCAGCAGCCAAGATCATTTCCCAGGAAACACCATATATTTT.

The CDR3 spells CASRDGRAVKTQYF. The CDR3 DNA reads as TGTGCCAGCCGGGACGGGAGGGCCGTAAAGACCCAGTACTTC. The chain joins TRBV2 to TRBJ2-5; the match to TRBD2 covers 8 bases. Germline V gene data show CDR1 as SNHLY and CDR2 as FYNNEI. The CDR3 is 14 residues long. The J segment lost 6 bases and the V segment lost 8 bases, leaving 11 bases of the junction unmatched.

The V call is TRBV11-2, the J call TRBJ2-7; D may be TRBD2 (5 bases). CDR1 and CDR2 from the germline V gene are SGHAT and FQNNGV. The CDR3 extends over 14 amino acids. The V end lost 5 bases, the J end lost 2 bases, and 13 bases lay between the germline ends. CDR3 sequence: CASSPPRAPYEQYF. In DNA form, the CDR3 reads TGTGCCAGCAGCCCCCCGAGGGCTCCCTACGAGCAGTACTTC. Full variable domain (outside the CDR3, taken from reference TRBV11-2 and TRBJ2-7): EAGVAQSPRYKIIEKRQSVAFWCNPISGHATLYWYQQILGQGPKLLIQFQNNGVVDDSQLPKDRFSAERLKGVDSTLKIQPAKLEDSAVYLCASSPPRAPYEQYFGPGTRLTVT.

The chain is built from TRBV4-3 and TRBJ2-5; TRBD1 agrees at 8 bases. The J segment lost 0 bases and the V segment lost 5 bases, leaving 5 bases of the junction unmatched. Looked up from germline, CDR1 is LGHNA and CDR2 is YSLEER. The CDR3 runs 15 residues. Here the CDR3 DNA reads TGCGCCAGCAGCTGGACAGGGAGGAACCAAGAGACCCAGTACTTC. The encoded protein is CASSWTGRNQETQYF.

The table lists this clone with a few counts. The gene calls are TRBV6-2 or TRBV6-3 and TRBJ2-2; 7 bases align to TRBD1. V lost 5 bases to trimming and J lost 0 bases; unmatched junction nucleotides: 3. CDR1 and CDR2 (germline): MNHEY, SVGEGT. The CDR3 is 15 amino acids. The CDR3 reads CASSMGQPNTGELFF. In DNA form, the CDR3 reads TGTGCCAGCAGTATGGGACAGCCGAACACCGGGGAGCTGTTTTTT.

The chain employs TRBV6-5 and TRBJ1-4; D is perhaps TRBD1 (6 bases). The CDR3 is 14 residues long. From germline, CDR1 is MNHEY and CDR2 SVGAGI. V was shortened by 2 bases and J by 4 bases, with 8 bases between the two germline ends. This chain's CDR3 is CASSYGRGNEKLFF. The CDR3 region has the DNA TGTGCCAGCAGTTACGGCAGGGGTAATGAAAAACTGTTTTTT.

The CDR3 DNA reads TGTGCCAGCAGTTTAAGCGCTCAGGGGTCTAATGAAAAACTGTTTTTT. Its translation: CASSLSAQGSNEKLFF. The chain links TRBV28 to TRBJ1-4, with D maybe TRBD1 (6 bases). With 2 bases removed from V and 3 bases from J, the gap between germline ends came to 13 bases. The CDR3 loop spans 16 amino acids. Germline loops: CDR1 MDHEN, CDR2 SYDVKM.

The rearrangement joins TRBV7-8 to TRBJ2-7; TRBD2 aligns across 7 bases. This CDR3 is 14 amino acids long. Per the germline V gene, CDR1 is SGHVS and CDR2 is FQNEAQ. The ends lost 6 bases at V and 0 bases at J; junction bases unmatched: 5. The CDR3 region has the DNA TGTGCCAGCAGTTCTAGCGGATCCTCCTACGAGCAGTACTTC. Encoded protein: CASSSSGSSYEQYF. Based on the CDR3 plus reference TRBV7-8 and TRBJ2-7, the full variable domain is GAGVSQSPRYKVAKRGQDVALRCDPISGHVSLFWYQQALGQGPEFLTYFQNEAQLDKSGLPSDRFFAERPEGSVSTLKIQRTQQEDSAVYLCASSSSGSSYEQYFGPGTRLTVT.

The chain joins TRBV29-1 to TRBJ1-1; D is uncertain. The CDR3 spans 12 residues. V was trimmed by 4 bases and J by 1 base, leaving 7 bases between them. CDR1 SQVTM and CDR2 ANQGSEA come from the germline V gene. CDR3 in amino acids: CSVVTANTEAFF. DNA for the CDR3: TGCAGCGTTGTTACAGCGAACACTGAAGCTTTCTTT.

The chain employs TRBV18 and TRBJ2-7; 8 bases agree with TRBD1. The CDR3 loop spans 14 amino acids. Trimming removed 1 base from V and 5 bases from J; junction bases left unmatched: 4. The germline CDR1 and CDR2 sequences are KGHSH and LQKENI. The CDR3 DNA follows: TGTGCCAGCTCACCACGGACAGGGCTGGACGAGCAGTACTTC. Residues: CASSPRTGLDEQYF.

This chain uses TRBV7-3 with TRBJ2-1; 8 bases agree with TRBD2. The CDR3 is made up of 16 amino acids. In germline, CDR1 is SGHTA, CDR2 FQGTGA. The V gene end was trimmed by 2 bases and the J gene end by 5 bases; junction bases not matched to a gene: 8. For the CDR3, the DNA is TGTGCCAGCAGCTTACTGGGGTCAGCGGGAGACAATGAGCAGTTCTTC. Translation: CASSLLGSAGDNEQFF.

The chain uses TRBV19 and TRBJ1-6; no clear D gene. Germline CDR1 and CDR2: LNHDA and SQIVND (reference sequence). Trimming pared 4 bases from V and 9 bases from J, leaving 13 bases between. The CDR3 has 14 amino acids. CDR3 bases: TGTGCCAGTAGTAGGACTTTTGAAGGTTCACCCCTCCACTTT. The encoded protein is CASSRTFEGSPLHF.